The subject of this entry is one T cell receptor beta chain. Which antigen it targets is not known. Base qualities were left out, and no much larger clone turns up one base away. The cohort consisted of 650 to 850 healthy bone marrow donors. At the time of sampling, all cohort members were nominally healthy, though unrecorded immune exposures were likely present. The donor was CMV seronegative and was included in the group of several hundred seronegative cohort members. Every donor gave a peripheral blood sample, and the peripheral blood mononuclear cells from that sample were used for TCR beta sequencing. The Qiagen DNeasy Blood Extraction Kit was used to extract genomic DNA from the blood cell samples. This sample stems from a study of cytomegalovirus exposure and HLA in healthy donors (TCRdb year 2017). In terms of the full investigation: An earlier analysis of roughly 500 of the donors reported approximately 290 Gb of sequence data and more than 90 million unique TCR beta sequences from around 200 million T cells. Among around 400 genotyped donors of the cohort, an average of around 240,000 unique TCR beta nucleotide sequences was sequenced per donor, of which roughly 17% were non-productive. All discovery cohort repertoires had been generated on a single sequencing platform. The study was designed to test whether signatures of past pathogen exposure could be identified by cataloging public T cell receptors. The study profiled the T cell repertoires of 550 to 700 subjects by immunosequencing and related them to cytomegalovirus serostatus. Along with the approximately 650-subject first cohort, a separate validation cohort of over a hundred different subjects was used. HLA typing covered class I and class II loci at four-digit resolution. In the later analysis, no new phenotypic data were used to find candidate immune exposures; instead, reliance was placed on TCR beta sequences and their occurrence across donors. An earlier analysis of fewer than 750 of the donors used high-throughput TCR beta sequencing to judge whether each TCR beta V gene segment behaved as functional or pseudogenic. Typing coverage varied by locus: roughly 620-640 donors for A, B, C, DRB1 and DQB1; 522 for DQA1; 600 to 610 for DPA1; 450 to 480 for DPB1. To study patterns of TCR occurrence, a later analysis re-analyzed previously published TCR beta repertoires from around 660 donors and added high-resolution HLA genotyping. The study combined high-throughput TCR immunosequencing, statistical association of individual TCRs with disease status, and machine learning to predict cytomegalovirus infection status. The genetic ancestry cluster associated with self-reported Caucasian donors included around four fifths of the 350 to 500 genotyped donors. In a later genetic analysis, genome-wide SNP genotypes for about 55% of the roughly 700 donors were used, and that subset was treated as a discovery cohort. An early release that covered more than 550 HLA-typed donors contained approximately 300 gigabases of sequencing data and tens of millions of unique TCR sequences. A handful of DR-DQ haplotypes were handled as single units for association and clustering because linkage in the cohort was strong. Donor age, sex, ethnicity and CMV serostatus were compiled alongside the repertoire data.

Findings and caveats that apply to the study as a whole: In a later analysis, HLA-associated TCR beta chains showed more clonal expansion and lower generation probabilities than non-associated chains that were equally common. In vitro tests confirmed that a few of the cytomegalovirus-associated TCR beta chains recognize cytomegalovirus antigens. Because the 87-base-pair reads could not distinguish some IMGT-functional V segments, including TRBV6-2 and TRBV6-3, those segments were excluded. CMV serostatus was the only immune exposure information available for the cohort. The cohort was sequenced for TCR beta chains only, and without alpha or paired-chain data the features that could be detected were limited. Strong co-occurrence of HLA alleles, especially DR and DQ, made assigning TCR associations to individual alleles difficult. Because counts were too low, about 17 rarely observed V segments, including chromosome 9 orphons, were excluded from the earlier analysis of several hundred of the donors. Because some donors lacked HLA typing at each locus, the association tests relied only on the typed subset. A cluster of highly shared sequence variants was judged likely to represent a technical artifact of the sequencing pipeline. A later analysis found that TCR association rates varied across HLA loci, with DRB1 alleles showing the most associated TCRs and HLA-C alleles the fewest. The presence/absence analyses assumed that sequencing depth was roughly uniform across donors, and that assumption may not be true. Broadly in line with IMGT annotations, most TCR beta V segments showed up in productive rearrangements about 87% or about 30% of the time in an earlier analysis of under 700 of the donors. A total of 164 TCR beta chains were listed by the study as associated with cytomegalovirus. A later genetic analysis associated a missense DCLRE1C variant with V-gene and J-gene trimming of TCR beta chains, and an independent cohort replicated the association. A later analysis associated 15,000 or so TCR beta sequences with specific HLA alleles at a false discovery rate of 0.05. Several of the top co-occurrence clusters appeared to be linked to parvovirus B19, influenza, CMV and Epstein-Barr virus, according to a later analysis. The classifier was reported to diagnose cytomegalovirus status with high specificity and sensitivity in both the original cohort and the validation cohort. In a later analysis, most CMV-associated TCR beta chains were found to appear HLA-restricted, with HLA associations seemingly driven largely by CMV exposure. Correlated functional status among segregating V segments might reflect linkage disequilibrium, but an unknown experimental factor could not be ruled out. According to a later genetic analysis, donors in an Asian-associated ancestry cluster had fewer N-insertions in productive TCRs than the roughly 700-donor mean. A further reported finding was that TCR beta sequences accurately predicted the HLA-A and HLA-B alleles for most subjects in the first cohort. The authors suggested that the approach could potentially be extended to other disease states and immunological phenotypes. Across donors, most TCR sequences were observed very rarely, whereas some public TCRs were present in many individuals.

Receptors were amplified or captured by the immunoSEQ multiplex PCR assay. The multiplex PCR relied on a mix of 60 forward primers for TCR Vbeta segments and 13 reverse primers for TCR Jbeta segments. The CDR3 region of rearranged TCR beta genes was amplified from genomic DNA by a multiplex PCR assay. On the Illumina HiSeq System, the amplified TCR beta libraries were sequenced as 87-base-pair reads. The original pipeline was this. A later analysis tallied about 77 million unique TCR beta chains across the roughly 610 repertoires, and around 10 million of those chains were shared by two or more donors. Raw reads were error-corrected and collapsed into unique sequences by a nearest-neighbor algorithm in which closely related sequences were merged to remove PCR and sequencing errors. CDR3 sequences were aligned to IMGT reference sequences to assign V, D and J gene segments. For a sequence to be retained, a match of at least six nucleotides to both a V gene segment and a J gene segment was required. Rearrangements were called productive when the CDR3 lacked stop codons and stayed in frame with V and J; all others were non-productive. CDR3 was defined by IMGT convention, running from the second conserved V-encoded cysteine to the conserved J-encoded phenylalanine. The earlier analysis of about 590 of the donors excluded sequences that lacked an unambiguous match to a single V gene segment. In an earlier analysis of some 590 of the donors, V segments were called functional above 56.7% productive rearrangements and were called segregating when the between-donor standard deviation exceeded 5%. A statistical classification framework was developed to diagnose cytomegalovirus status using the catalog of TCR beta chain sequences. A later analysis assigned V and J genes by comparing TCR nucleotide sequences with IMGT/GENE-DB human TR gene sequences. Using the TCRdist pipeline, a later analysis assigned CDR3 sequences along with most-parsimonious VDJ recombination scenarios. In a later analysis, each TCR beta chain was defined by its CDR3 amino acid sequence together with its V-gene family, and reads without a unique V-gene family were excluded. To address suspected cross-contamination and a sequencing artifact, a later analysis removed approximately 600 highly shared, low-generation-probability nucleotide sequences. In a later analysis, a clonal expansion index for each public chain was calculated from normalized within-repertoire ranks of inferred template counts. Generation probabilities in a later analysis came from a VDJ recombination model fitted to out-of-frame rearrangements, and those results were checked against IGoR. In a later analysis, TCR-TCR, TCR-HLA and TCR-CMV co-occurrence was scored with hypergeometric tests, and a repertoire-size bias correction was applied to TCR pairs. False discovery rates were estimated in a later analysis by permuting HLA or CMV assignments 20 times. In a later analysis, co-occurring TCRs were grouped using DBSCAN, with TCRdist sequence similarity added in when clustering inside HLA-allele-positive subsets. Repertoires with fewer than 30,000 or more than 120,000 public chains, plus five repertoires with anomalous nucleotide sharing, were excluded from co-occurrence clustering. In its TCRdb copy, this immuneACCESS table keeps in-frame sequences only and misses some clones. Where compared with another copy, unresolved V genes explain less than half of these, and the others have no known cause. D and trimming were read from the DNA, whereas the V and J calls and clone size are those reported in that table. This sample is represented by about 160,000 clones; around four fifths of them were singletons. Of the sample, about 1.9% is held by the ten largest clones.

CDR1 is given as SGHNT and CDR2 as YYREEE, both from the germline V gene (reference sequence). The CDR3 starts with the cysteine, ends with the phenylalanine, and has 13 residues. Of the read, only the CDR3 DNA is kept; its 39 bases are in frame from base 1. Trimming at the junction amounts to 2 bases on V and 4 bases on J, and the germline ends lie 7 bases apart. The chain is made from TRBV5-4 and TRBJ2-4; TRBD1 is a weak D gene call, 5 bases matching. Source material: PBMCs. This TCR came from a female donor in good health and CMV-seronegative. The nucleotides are TGTGCCAGCAGCTTCCAGGGTAAAAACATTCAGTACTTC. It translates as CASSFQGKNIQYF.